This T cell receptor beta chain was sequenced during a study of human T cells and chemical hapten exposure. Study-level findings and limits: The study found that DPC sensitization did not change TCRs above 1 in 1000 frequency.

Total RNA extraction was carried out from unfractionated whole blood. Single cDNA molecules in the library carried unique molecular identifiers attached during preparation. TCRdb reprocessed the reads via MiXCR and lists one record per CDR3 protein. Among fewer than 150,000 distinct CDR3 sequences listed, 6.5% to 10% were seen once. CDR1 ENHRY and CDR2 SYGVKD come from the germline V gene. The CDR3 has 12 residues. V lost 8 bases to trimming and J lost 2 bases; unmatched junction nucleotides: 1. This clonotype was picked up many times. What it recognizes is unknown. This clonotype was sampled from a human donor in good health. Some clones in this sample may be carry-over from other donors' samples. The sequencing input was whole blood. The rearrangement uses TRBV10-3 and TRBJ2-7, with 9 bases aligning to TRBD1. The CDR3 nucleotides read TGTGCCATCGGGACAGGGCCCTACGAGCAGTACTTC. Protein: CAIGTGPYEQYF.